This entry describes one TCR beta chain. What it recognizes is unknown. This sample is drawn from a study of CD8 T cells in Susac syndrome. The V and J ends lost 3 bases and 0 bases respectively, with 11 bases between them. In germline, CDR1 is DFQATT, CDR2 SNEGSKA (reference sequence). The CDR3 loop spans 14 amino acids. From blood CD8+ and CD4+ T cells, the TCR beta chain was sequenced. General study points: The TCR sequencing and HLA analysis in the study involved a relatively small number of individuals, as the study acknowledged.

Random hexamers were used to reverse transcribe the RNA input (about 0.5 to 1 ug). Across 54 Vbeta and 13 Jbeta, immunoSEQ multiplex PCR amplified TCR beta CDR3. TCRdb analysed the immunoSEQ multiplex PCR reads with MiXCR anew, one entry per CDR3 protein. The repertoire holds about 120,000 distinct CDR3 sequences, around 94% seen once, with about 0.089% in the top ten. The TCR was taken from a human donor in good health. The sequencing sample was made of CD4+ T cells from PBMCs. The chain employs TRBV20-1 and TRBJ1-1; D remains unclear. CDR3 DNA: TGCAGTGCTAGCGGTGTAGGTATGAACACTGAAGCTTTCTTT. Its protein product is CSASGVGMNTEAFF.